This T cell receptor (beta chain) was sequenced for a study of T cell responses to AZD1222 COVID-19 vaccine. Study-level findings and limits: Regions 160-218 and 743-854 dominated among vaccine-associated CD4 TCRs spanning spike.

The method was immunoSEQ multiplex PCR; TCRdb's version includes in-frame clones alone and lacks a portion of them. The table has about 160,000 clones, 90% to 95% seen once. The CDR3 covers 14 residues. Trimming cost V 5 bases and J 5 bases; bases outside gene matches: 8. The germline V gene has CDR1 MNHEY and CDR2 SVGAGI. Points on this clone: Its cognate antigen is unknown.

The rearrangement links TRBV6-5 to TRBJ2-5; TRBD2 matches at 7 bases. The sample consisted of peripheral blood, taken on day 0 of AZD1222 vaccination. This receptor was taken from an adult in good health. CDR3 in amino acids: CASSTGTTLETQYF. The DNA for the CDR3 is TGTGCCAGCAGTACCGGGACTACTTTGGAGACCCAGTACTTC.